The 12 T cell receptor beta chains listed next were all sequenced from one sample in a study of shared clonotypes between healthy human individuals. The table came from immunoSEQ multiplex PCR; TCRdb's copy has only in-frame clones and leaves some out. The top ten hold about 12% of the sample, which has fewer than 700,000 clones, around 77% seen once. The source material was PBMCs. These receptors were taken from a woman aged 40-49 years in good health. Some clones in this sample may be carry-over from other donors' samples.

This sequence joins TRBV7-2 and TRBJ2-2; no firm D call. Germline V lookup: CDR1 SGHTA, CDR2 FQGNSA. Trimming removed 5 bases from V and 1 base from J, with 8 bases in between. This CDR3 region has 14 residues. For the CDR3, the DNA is TGTGCCAGCAGCAGAGACGGGAACACCGGGGAGCTGTTTTTT. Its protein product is CASSRDGNTGELFF. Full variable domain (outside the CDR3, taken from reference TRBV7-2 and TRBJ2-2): GAGVSQSPSNKVTEKGKDVELRCDPISGHTALYWYRQSLGQGLEFLIYFQGNSAPDKSGLPSDRFSAERTGGSVSTLTIQRTQQEDSAVYLCASSRDGNTGELFFGEGSRLTVL.

The DNA of the CDR3 is TGTGCCAGCAGGGGAGCGATCGGCGGGAGGGGTCCCGGGGAGCTGTTTTTT. Residues: CASRGAIGGRGPGELFF. The chain employs TRBV5-8 and TRBJ2-2, with 9 bases aligning to TRBD2. Germline loops: CDR1 SGHTS, CDR2 YDEGEE. This CDR3 comprises 17 residues. V was clipped by 5 bases and J by 6 bases; unmatched bases: 14.

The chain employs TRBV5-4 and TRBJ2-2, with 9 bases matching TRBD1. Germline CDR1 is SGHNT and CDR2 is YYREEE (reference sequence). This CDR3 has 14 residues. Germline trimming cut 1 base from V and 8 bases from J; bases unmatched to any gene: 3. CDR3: CASSLYRGPGELFF. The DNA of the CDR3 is TGTGCCAGCAGCTTGTACAGGGGGCCAGGGGAGCTGTTTTTT.

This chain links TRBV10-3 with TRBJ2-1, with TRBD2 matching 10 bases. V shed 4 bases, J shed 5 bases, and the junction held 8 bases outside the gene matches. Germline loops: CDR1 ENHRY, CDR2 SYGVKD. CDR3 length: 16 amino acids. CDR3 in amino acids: CAISVRLAGKDNEQFF. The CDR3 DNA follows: TGTGCCATCAGTGTGCGACTAGCGGGCAAAGACAATGAGCAGTTCTTC.

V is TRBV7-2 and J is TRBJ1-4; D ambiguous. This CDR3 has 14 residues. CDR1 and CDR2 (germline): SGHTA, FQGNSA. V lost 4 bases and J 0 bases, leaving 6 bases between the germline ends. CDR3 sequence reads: CASSSGPTNEKLFF. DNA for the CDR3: TGTGCCAGCAGCTCCGGACCAACTAATGAAAAACTGTTTTTT.

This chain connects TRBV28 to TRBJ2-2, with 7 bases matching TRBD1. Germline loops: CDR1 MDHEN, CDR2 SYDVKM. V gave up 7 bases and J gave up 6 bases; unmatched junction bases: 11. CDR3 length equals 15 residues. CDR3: CASIPSGQGAGELFF. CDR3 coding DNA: TGTGCCAGCATCCCCTCAGGGCAGGGGGCCGGGGAGCTGTTTTTT.

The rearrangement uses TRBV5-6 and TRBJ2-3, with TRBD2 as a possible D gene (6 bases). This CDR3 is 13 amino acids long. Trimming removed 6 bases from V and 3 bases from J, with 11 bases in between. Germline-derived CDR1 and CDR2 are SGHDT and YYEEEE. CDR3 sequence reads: CASTFGGTDTQYF. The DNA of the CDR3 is TGTGCCAGCACCTTTGGGGGGACAGATACGCAGTATTTT.

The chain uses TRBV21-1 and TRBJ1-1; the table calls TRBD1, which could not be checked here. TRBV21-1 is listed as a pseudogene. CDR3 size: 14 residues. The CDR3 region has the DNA TGTGCCAGCAGCAGAGGACAGGGATCCACTGAAGCTTTCTTT. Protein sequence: CASSRGQGSTEAFF.

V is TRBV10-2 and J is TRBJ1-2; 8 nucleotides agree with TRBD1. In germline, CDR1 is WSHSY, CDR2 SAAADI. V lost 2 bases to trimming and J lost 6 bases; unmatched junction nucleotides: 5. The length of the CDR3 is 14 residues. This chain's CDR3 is CASSENRGEDGYTF. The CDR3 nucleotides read TGCGCCAGCAGTGAGAACAGGGGGGAAGATGGCTACACCTTC.

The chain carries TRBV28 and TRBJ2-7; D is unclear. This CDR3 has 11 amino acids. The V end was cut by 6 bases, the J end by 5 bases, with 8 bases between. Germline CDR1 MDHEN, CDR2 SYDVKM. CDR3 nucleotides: TGTGCCAGCAGAGCGACGGACGAGCAGTACTTC. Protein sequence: CASRATDEQYF.

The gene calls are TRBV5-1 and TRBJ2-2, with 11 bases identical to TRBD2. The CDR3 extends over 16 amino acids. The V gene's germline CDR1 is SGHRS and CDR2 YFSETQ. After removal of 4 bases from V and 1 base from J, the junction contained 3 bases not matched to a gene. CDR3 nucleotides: TGCGCCAGCAGCATGGGGACTAGCGGGAACACCGGGGAGCTGTTTTTT. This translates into CASSMGTSGNTGELFF.

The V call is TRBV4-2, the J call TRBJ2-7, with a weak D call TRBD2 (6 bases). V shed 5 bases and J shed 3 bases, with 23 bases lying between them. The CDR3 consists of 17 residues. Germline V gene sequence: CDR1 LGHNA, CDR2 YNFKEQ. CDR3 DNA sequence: TGTGCCAGCAGCACGGGGGATTGGTGGGAGGTATTCTACGAGCAGTACTTC. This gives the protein CASSTGDWWEVFYEQYF.